This T cell receptor beta chain was recorded in a study of T-cell reconstitution after alpha-beta-depleted transplantation in children. Points from the study as a whole: As was reported, about two months after transplant, alpha-beta T cells came from several hundred expanded graft clones. Among T cells one year after transplant, newly produced cells accounted for most counts and diversity.

Trimming took 5 bases from V and 8 from J, leaving 13 bases between them. From germline, CDR1 is SEHNR and CDR2 FQNEAQ (reference sequence). The CDR3 is made up of 13 amino acids. Preparing the TCRbeta library involved the use of unique molecular identifiers. One entry per CDR3 protein, called by TCRdb with MiXCR from the PCR reads. The table shows hundreds of thousands of distinct CDR3 sequences, with roughly a quarter occurring only once. About this clonotype itself: What it binds is unknown.

This TCR derives from a female patient aged 2-15 years who had a stem cell transplant for congenital amegakaryocytic thrombocytopenia, so the T cells may come from the graft donor. The sample in question was PBMCs, mostly from graft donor cells, obtained 360 days after TCRalphabeta/CD19-depleted stem cell transplant. This chain uses TRBV7-9 with TRBJ1-5; tentatively, D is TRBD1 (5 bases). The CDR3 DNA reads as TGTGCCAGCAGCCAGTCGACAGCGGAGCCCCAGCATTTT. Protein sequence: CASSQSTAEPQHF.